The rows below give T cell receptor beta chains drawn from one sample of a study of cytomegalovirus exposure and HLA in healthy donors. TCRdb's copy holds only in-frame clones and misses some; the assay was immunoSEQ multiplex PCR. The table shows roughly 160,000 clones, with around 80% occurring only once. Sequenced material: PBMCs. These receptors were obtained from a man aged 35 to 55 in good health and CMV-seronegative. CDR3s include the opening cysteine and the closing phenylalanine or tryptophan. D genes are given only for firm matches. The size field is filled for only some rows; it gives once, few, many or a size class.

>TRBV10-3|TRBJ1-1|-|-
CAIRDTGTNTEAFF
TGTGCCATCAGGGATACAGGGACGAACACTGAAGCTTTCTTT
>TRBV29-1|TRBJ1-2|-|-
CSVTFQQGANYGYTF
TGCAGCGTTACATTTCAACAGGGAGCTAACTATGGCTACACCTTC
>TRBV5-1|TRBJ2-3|-|-
CASGKGDSSTDTQYF
TGCGCCAGCGGCAAAGGGGATTCTAGCACAGATACGCAGTATTTT
>TRBV4-1|TRBJ1-1|few|-
CASSPRGANTEAFF
TGCGCCAGCAGCCCACGGGGGGCGAACACTGAAGCTTTCTTT
>TRBV27|TRBJ1-1|-|TRBD1
CASSHRQGMNTEAFF
TGTGCCAGCAGTCACCGACAGGGAATGAACACTGAAGCTTTCTTT
>TRBV4-1|TRBJ1-2|-|-
CASSQETLSDGYTF
TGCGCCAGCAGCCAAGAAACCCTATCTGATGGCTACACCTTC
>TRBV5-1|TRBJ1-4|-|-
CASTTGAANEKLFF
TGCGCCAGTACTACAGGCGCTGCTAATGAAAAACTGTTTTTT
>TRBV7-7|TRBJ2-1|-|-
CASSSGLDNEQFF
TGTGCTAGCAGCTCGGGACTCGACAATGAGCAGTTCTTC
>TRBV5-1|TRBJ2-7|once|-
CASSLAWQGYEQYF
TGCGCCAGCAGCTTGGCTTGGCAGGGCTACGAGCAGTACTTC
>TRBV19|TRBJ2-7|-|-
CASSIDRANEQYF
TGTGCCAGTAGTATAGACAGGGCCAACGAGCAGTACTTC
>TRBV6-4|TRBJ2-3|few|-
CASSDEGGGQDTQYF
TGTGCCAGCAGTGACGAGGGGGGGGGCCAAGATACGCAGTATTTT
>TRBV6-5|TRBJ2-7|-|-
CASSPDRTLRYEQYF
TGTGCCAGCAGTCCAGACAGGACTCTAAGATACGAGCAGTACTTC
>TRBV11-2|TRBJ2-1|-|-
CASSFFLESSNEQFF
TGTGCCAGCAGCTTTTTTTTAGAGTCCTCCAATGAGCAGTTCTTC
>TRBV5-1|TRBJ1-1|-|-
CASSPGGGQFPMNTEAFF
TGCGCCAGCAGCCCCGGGGGTGGGCAGTTCCCCATGAACACTGAAGCTTTCTTT
>TRBV10-3|TRBJ1-1|-|TRBD1
CAISDRGLVAEAFF
TGTGCCATCAGTGACAGGGGGCTTGTCGCTGAAGCTTTCTTT
>TRBV30|TRBJ2-1|few|TRBD2
CAWSQGLSYNEQFF
TGTGCCTGGAGTCAGGGACTATCCTACAATGAGCAGTTCTTC
>TRBV30|TRBJ2-7|-|-
CAWNHSPGATYEQYF
TGTGCCTGGAACCACTCGCCAGGGGCCACCTACGAGCAGTACTTC
>TRBV13|TRBJ2-7|-|-
CASSLRLVYEQYF
TGTGCCAGCAGCCTAAGACTAGTCTACGAGCAGTACTTC
>TRBV9|TRBJ2-3|once|TRBD2
CASSVLAPGTGASGGRWADTQYF
TGTGCCAGCAGCGTACTCGCCCCCGGGACAGGTGCTAGCGGGGGCCGGTGGGCAGATACGCAGTATTTT
>TRBV27|TRBJ2-1|-|TRBD2
CASSPGVAGNEQFF
TGTGCCAGCAGTCCCGGGGTAGCGGGCAATGAGCAGTTCTTC
>TRBV2|TRBJ1-1|-|TRBD1
CASQTGTKMRAEAFF
TGTGCCAGCCAGACAGGGACCAAGATGCGCGCTGAAGCTTTCTTT
>TRBV7-8|TRBJ2-7|-|-
CASRPGYSYEQYF
TGTGCCAGCAGACCAGGGTATTCCTACGAGCAGTACTTC
>TRBV2|TRBJ2-2|-|TRBD2
CARGPAGGHTGELFF
TGTGCCAGGGGGCCAGCGGGGGGACACACCGGGGAGCTGTTTTTT
>TRBV7-9|TRBJ1-4|-|TRBD1
CASSRSGQANEKLFF
TGTGCCAGCAGCAGATCCGGACAGGCCAATGAAAAACTGTTTTTT
>TRBV12-5|TRBJ1-2|-|TRBD1
CASGWDSSYGYTF
TGTGCTAGTGGTTGGGACAGCTCCTATGGCTACACCTTC
>TRBV6-5|TRBJ2-2|-|TRBD2
CASRRTSNTGELFF
TGTGCCAGCAGGAGGACTAGCAACACCGGGGAGCTGTTTTTT
>TRBV7-7|TRBJ2-5|-|TRBD1
CASSLVPGQGQETQYF
TGTGCTAGCAGCTTAGTACCGGGACAGGGCCAAGAGACCCAGTACTTC
>TRBV25-1|TRBJ2-3|-|-
CASSALRGGTDTQYF
TGTGCCAGCAGTGCCCTCCGAGGAGGCACAGATACGCAGTATTTT
>TRBV6-1|TRBJ2-7|-|-
CAAAPGGHSYEQYF
TGTGCCGCAGCGCCGGGGGGCCACTCCTACGAGCAGTACTTC
>TRBV10-1|TRBJ2-3|-|TRBD1
CASSDPGTGSGTQYF
TGCGCCAGCAGTGATCCCGGGACAGGGAGCGGTACGCAGTATTTT
>TRBV1|TRBJ1-2|-|-
CTSSQEWQGGSKGYTF
TGCACCAGCAGCCAAGAATGGCAGGGTGGTTCAAAAGGCTACACCTTC
>TRBV7-2|TRBJ2-2|-|TRBD2
CASSLVSGEGMAGELFF
TGTGCCAGCAGCTTAGTCTCTGGGGAGGGAATGGCCGGGGAGCTGTTTTTT
>TRBV7-8|TRBJ1-1|-|TRBD1
CASSLVQGTEAFF
TGTGCCAGCAGCTTAGTACAGGGGACTGAAGCTTTCTTT
>TRBV5-1|TRBJ2-7|-|-
CASSLGGLAVSYEQYF
TGCGCCAGCAGCTTGGGGGGGCTAGCGGTTTCCTACGAGCAGTACTTC
>TRBV2|TRBJ2-1|-|-
CASSDRPRGQFF
TGTGCCAGCAGTGACAGGCCACGGGGGCAGTTCTTC
>TRBV5-1|TRBJ2-7|-|-
CASSLEGVLEQYF
TGCGCCAGCAGCTTGGAGGGGGTACTCGAGCAGTACTTC
>TRBV16|TRBJ1-4|-|-
CASSDRGGEYEKLFF
TGTGCCAGCAGTGACCGGGGAGGGGAATATGAAAAACTGTTTTTT
>TRBV18|TRBJ2-2|-|-
CASSPRPQGSGELFF
TGTGCCAGCTCACCACGCCCCCAGGGCTCCGGGGAGCTGTTTTTT
>TRBV2|TRBJ2-2|once|TRBD2
CALPRAGETGELFF
TGTGCCCTCCCTCGGGCGGGGGAAACCGGGGAGCTGTTTTTT